Below, one TCR beta chain is given with its context. Antigen unknown. This record comes from a study of T-cell reconstitution after alpha-beta-depleted transplantation in children. Findings and caveats of the study: About two months after transplant, alpha-beta T cells reportedly came from several hundred expanded graft clones.

Unique molecular identifiers were used to barcode this TCRbeta library. From the PCR reads, TCRdb called clonotypes with MiXCR, one entry per CDR3 protein. Of hundreds of thousands of distinct CDR3 sequences in the sample, 15% to 20% were seen once. Germline V gene data show CDR1 as SGHNT and CDR2 as YENEEA. The CDR3 length is 15 residues. V shed 1 base and J shed 3 bases, with 13 bases lying between them. J is TRBJ2-7 and V is TRBV11-3; a possible D gene is TRBD1 (6 bases). The sequence was obtained from a male patient aged 10-17 years who had a stem cell transplant for acute lymphoblastic leukemia, so the T cells may come from the graft donor. The material was PBMCs, mostly from graft donor cells, obtained 360 days after TCRalphabeta/CD19-depleted stem cell transplant. The CDR3 DNA sequence: TGTGCCAGCAGCTTAGGGCGGACAGTTGACTACGAGCAGTACTTC. It is translated as CASSLGRTVDYEQYF.